This T cell receptor (beta chain) originates from a study of read filtering for tumor transcriptome and immune sequencing. Study-level information: By R-ISS, stages I, II and III held 8, 16 and 7 patients. Study results and limitations: Without single-read clonotypes, shared clonotype proportions correlated more between IR-seq and RNA-seq. The CD138-negative fraction was mixed bone marrow immune cells, not pure T cells. Even smaller IR-seq throughput identified most shared clonotypes.

The library was built from roughly 400 ng RNA with molecular barcoded adaptors for alpha/delta and beta/gamma chains. In TCRdb, the reads were re-called with MiXCR into one record per CDR3 protein. The sample has roughly 130,000 distinct CDR3 sequences, about an eighth seen once. The V segment lost 0 bases and the J segment 3 bases; nucleotides outside the gene matches: 4. Germline lookup yields CDR1 DFQATT and CDR2 SNEGSKA (reference sequence). The CDR3 is 15 residues long. This clonotype was observed many times. Its matching antigen is unknown. The chain recombines TRBV20-1 with TRBJ2-3, with 9 positions matching TRBD2. What was sequenced was a population of CD138-negative cells sorted from bone marrow. The TCR originated in a donor aged 40 or older with multiple myeloma. CDR3 sequence reads: CSARDSAGGTDTQYF. In nucleotides, the CDR3 is TGCAGTGCTAGAGATTCGGCGGGGGGGACAGATACGCAGTATTTT.